This T cell receptor (beta chain) was identified in a study of PD-L1 blockade in urothelial cancer. In the study overall: Researchers looked at the blood 3 weeks (second dose) and 6 weeks after treatment began.

V lost 1 base and J lost 5; bases outside the gene matches: 7. CDR3 length: 16 amino acids. CDR1 and CDR2 (germline): SGHDN, FVKESK. Each PCR received spiked synthetic TCR analog templates. Clones were read by immunoSEQ multiplex PCR, and TCRdb kept only the in-frame ones, dropping some. This table holds tens of thousands of clones, more than 75% found once. The source of this sequence is a man aged 55 to 70 with urothelial cancer. Sequenced material: PBMCs, taken around atezolizumab (anti-PD-L1) treatment. V gene TRBV14 combines with J gene TRBJ2-1; TRBD2 aligns across 8 bases. Here the CDR3 reads CASSQAEREINNEQFF. The CDR3 DNA follows: TGTGCCAGCAGCCAAGCCGAGCGGGAGATAAACAATGAGCAGTTCTTC.